These 21 T cell receptor beta chains were sequenced from one sample in a study of shared T cell receptors in the human thymus (dated by TCRdb to the early 2020s). The receptor library was made with the immunoSEQ multiplex PCR assay. TCRdb provides this immuneACCESS table in a form limited to in-frame rearrangements. Some clones are lacking; in checked studies, under half of them reflect an unresolved V gene, and why the rest are absent is not known. This sample is represented by approximately 580,000 clones; roughly 74% of them were singletons. More than 0.01% of the sample goes to the ten largest clones. This sample was shared with a second study, whose subject was human thymus T cells.

The sequencing input was thymocytes. Every receptor here comes from a boy under three years old with a congenital heart defect. Donor details come from another sample of the same person, matched by shared clones.

The rearrangement uses TRBV28 and TRBJ2-1; TRBD2 matches 8 bases. Losses at the gene ends were 6 bases for V and 3 bases for J; bases not matched to a gene: 7. The length of the CDR3 is 15 residues. Germline CDR1 reads MDHEN; CDR2 reads SYDVKM. CDR3 sequence: CASRPTSEFYNEQFF. As DNA, the CDR3 is TGTGCCAGCAGACCGACTAGCGAGTTCTACAATGAGCAGTTCTTC.

This clone has more than one count but fewer than ten. The chain employs TRBV5-1 and TRBJ2-5; unclear D gene. The CDR3 has 14 amino acids. The germline gives CDR1 SGHRS, CDR2 YFSETQ. Trimming took off 1 base at V and 3 bases at J, with 10 bases between the two ends. This chain's CDR3 is CASSLPDWEETQYF. The CDR3 nucleotides read TGCGCCAGCAGCTTGCCCGACTGGGAAGAGACCCAGTACTTC.

The chain carries TRBV4-3 and TRBJ2-1; TRBD2 aligns across 9 bases. Looked up from germline, CDR1 is LGHNA and CDR2 is YSLEER. The CDR3 extends over 22 amino acids. The V segment lost 0 bases and the J segment 6 bases; nucleotides outside the gene matches: 24. CDR3 residues: CASSQDGPGGSGSPTGVNEQFF. Written as DNA, the CDR3 is TGCGCCAGCAGCCAAGATGGGCCCGGGGGTAGCGGGAGCCCCACCGGGGTCAATGAGCAGTTCTTC.

The chain is built from TRBV19 and TRBJ2-2; 10 positions agree with TRBD2. The V gene end was trimmed by 3 bases and the J gene end by 6 bases; junction bases not matched to a gene: 7. CDR3 length: 16 amino acids. Germline assignment: CDR1 LNHDA and CDR2 SQIVND (reference sequence). The CDR3 DNA reads TGTGCCAGTAGTATTAGCGGGAGGAGTTGCCCCGGGGAGCTGTTTTTT. Its protein is CASSISGRSCPGELFF.

This chain joins TRBV25-1 and TRBJ1-1, with 9 positions matching TRBD1. The V and J ends lost 6 bases and 0 bases, in that order; junction bases with no gene match: 5. This CDR3 has 15 amino acids. CDR1 and CDR2 from the germline V gene are MGHDK and SYGVNS. CDR3 coding DNA: TGTGCCAGCAGAACCGGGACAGGGATGAACACTGAAGCTTTCTTT. Translated: CASRTGTGMNTEAFF.

The J gene is TRBJ2-4, the V gene TRBV20-1; the D gene is possibly TRBD2 (6 bases). Trimming took 6 bases from V and 10 from J, leaving 10 bases between them. The CDR3 extends over 10 amino acids. Looked up from germline, CDR1 is DFQATT and CDR2 is SNEGSKA (reference sequence). In nucleotides, the CDR3 is TGCAGTGCCAAAAGCGGGATTCAGTACTTC. It encodes CSAKSGIQYF.

The genes are TRBV5-1 and TRBJ2-3; TRBD2 agrees at 7 bases. CDR3 length: 16 residues. The germline CDR1 and CDR2 sequences are SGHRS and YFSETQ. V was clipped by 4 bases and J by 4 bases; unmatched bases: 12. The CDR3 coding sequence is TGCGCCAGCAGCGGTCAAACTAGCGCGTCGGCAGATACGCAGTATTTT. Residues: CASSGQTSASADTQYF.

Concerning this clone: The same CDR3 arises from other DNA sequences in this sample as well. The J gene is TRBJ2-7, the V gene TRBV15; no reliable D call. V shed 0 bases and J shed 0 bases, with 6 bases lying between them. Germline CDR1 reads LNHNV; CDR2 reads YYDKDF (reference sequence). The CDR3 has 14 amino acids. In nucleotides, the CDR3 is TGTGCCACCAGCAGAGATCTAGGCTCCTACGAGCAGTACTTC. It encodes CATSRDLGSYEQYF.

The genes are TRBV4-2 and TRBJ2-1, with 9 bases aligning to TRBD2. The CDR3 length is 17 residues. Germline CDR1 reads LGHNA; CDR2 reads YNFKEQ. V shed 0 bases, J shed 3 bases, and the junction held 6 bases outside the gene matches. The CDR3 bases are TGTGCCAGCAGCCAAGATGATATAGCGGGAGACTACAATGAGCAGTTCTTC. Translating gives CASSQDDIAGDYNEQFF.

CDR3 amino acids: CASSYDRGQGYTF. CDR3 bases: TGTGCCAGCAGCTACGACAGGGGGCAAGGCTACACCTTC. The V call is TRBV5-4, the J call TRBJ1-2; 10 bases fit TRBD1. V lost 3 bases to trimming and J lost 8 bases; unmatched junction nucleotides: 4. This CDR3 has 13 residues. CDR1 and CDR2 (germline): SGHNT, YYREEE (reference sequence).

The rearrangement uses TRBV21-1 and TRBJ1-1. TRBV21-1 is classified as a pseudogene. The CDR3 is 16 residues long. The CDR3 spells CASSVKVRDEDTEAFF. The DNA for the CDR3 is TGTGCCAGCAGCGTAAAGGTACGGGATGAGGACACTGAAGCTTTCTTT.

The genes are TRBV6-5 and TRBJ1-4; a weak D match, TRBD1 (6 bases). The ends were cut back, 5 bases at V and 8 bases at J, with 15 bases in the middle. This CDR3 has 14 amino acids. Germline CDR1 and CDR2: MNHEY and SVGAGI. Here the CDR3 DNA reads TGTGCCAGCAGTATACAGGGTTTTGGGGAAAAACTGTTTTTT. It yields the protein CASSIQGFGEKLFF.

The gene calls are TRBV11-2 and TRBJ2-7, with D hard to call. CDR1 is SGHAT and CDR2 is FQNNGV in the germline V gene. This CDR3 has 16 residues. Trimming removed 1 base from V and 2 bases from J, with 15 bases in between. The CDR3 loop reads CASSLGHGPRAYEQYF. The CDR3 region has the DNA TGTGCCAGCAGCTTAGGTCACGGCCCCCGGGCCTACGAGCAGTACTTC.

This chain joins TRBV28 and TRBJ2-4; D perhaps matches TRBD1 (5 bases). This CDR3 region has 13 residues. Germline V gene sequence: CDR1 MDHEN, CDR2 SYDVKM. V lost 7 bases and J 2 bases, leaving 9 bases between the germline ends. As DNA, the CDR3 is TGTGCCAGCACAAGGGGTTCCAAAAACATTCAGTACTTC. Protein product: CASTRGSKNIQYF.

The rearrangement links TRBV4-1 to TRBJ1-2; 8 bases align to TRBD1. This CDR3 has 16 residues. The germline gives CDR1 MGHRA, CDR2 YSYEKL. V lost 1 base and J lost 2; bases outside the gene matches: 6. CDR3 in amino acids: CASSQARQGTNYGYTF. The CDR3 coding sequence is TGCGCCAGCAGCCAAGCCAGACAGGGGACCAACTATGGCTACACCTTC.

CDR3 loop: CASSGPLNTEAFF. The CDR3 DNA reads TGTGCCAGCTCAGGGCCACTGAACACTGAAGCTTTCTTT. J is TRBJ1-1 and V is TRBV27; D perhaps matches TRBD1 (5 bases). V shed 8 bases and J shed 0 bases, with 10 bases lying between them. The CDR3 runs 13 residues. Germline V gives CDR1 MNHEY, CDR2 SMNVEV (reference sequence).

The chain recombines TRBV4-1 with TRBJ2-5; 11 nucleotides agree with TRBD2. With 1 base clipped from V and 5 bases from J, the junction kept 6 bases outside the gene matches. The CDR3 extends over 16 amino acids. The V gene's germline CDR1 is MGHRA and CDR2 YSYEKL. This CDR3 is CASSQGLAGPSETQYF. The CDR3 coding sequence is TGCGCCAGCAGCCAAGGACTAGCGGGGCCATCGGAGACCCAGTACTTC.

The V and J genes are TRBV27 and TRBJ2-2, with D perhaps TRBD1 (5 bases). Trimming left V 2 bases short and J 4 bases short, with 11 bases between. CDR3 size: 15 residues. The germline V gene has CDR1 MNHEY and CDR2 SMNVEV (reference sequence). Written as DNA, the CDR3 is TGTGCCAGCAGTTTAAGGGGCCACACCACCGGGGAGCTGTTTTTT. Protein: CASSLRGHTTGELFF.

The CDR3 sequence is CASSQDRGRENSYEQYF. For the CDR3, the DNA is TGCGCCAGCAGCCAAGACAGGGGGCGAGAAAATAGCTACGAGCAGTACTTC. The J gene is TRBJ2-7, the V gene TRBV4-1; the match to TRBD1 covers 8 bases. The ends lost 0 bases at V and 3 bases at J; junction bases unmatched: 10. Germline CDR1 reads MGHRA; CDR2 reads YSYEKL. The CDR3 length is 17 residues.

V gene TRBV11-2 combines with J gene TRBJ2-5; no definite D call. V was cut by 6 bases and J by 5 bases, with 16 bases left in between. The CDR3 sequence is 14 residues long. Looked up from germline, CDR1 is SGHAT and CDR2 is FQNNGV. CDR3 region: CASSPDSPLETQYF. CDR3 nucleotides: TGTGCCAGCAGTCCTGACTCCCCCTTGGAGACCCAGTACTTC.

This chain uses TRBV4-2 with TRBJ2-3; the D is unclear. CDR3 length: 15 amino acids. Trimming removed 5 bases from V and 4 bases from J, with 16 bases in between. Germline CDR1 reads LGHNA; CDR2 reads YNFKEQ. CDR3: CASSEIPRSADTQYF. CDR3 nucleotide sequence: TGTGCCAGCAGCGAAATCCCCCGGAGCGCAGATACGCAGTATTTT.